A selection of T cell receptor beta chains follows, all from one sample in a study of Ad26.COV2.S vaccination and SARS-CoV-2 variants. This table comes from immunoSEQ multiplex PCR, and its TCRdb copy is limited to in-frame clones, with some not included. Of some 180,000 clones listed, approximately 88% are singletons. The sequenced sample was peripheral blood, obtained after recovery from COVID-19. The receptor source for this set is a human donor who had recovered from COVID-19. The CDR3 runs from the conserved cysteine through the conserved F or W. The D gene is left open where the match is weak. Size is stated for part of the rows, as once, few or many counts, or as a class when the clone is expanded.

J,size,D,V,DNA,CDR3
TRBJ1-3,NA,NA,TRBV30,TGTGCCTGGAGCCGAGACTCTGGAAACACCATATATTTT,CAWSRDSGNTIYF
TRBJ1-3,NA,TRBD1,TRBV4-1,TGCGCCAGCAGCTCGACAGGGGGAAACACCATATATTTT,CASSSTGGNTIYF
TRBJ2-7,NA,TRBD1,TRBV11-2,TGTGCCAGCAGCTTAGATACGTGGGGGGACAGGGGTGGCGAGCAGTACTTC,CASSLDTWGDRGGEQYF
TRBJ2-1,NA,NA,TRBV25-1,TGTGCCAGCAGTGAAGCCGGAAGGTGGGGGTATTACAATGAGCAGTTCTTC,CASSEAGRWGYYNEQFF
TRBJ2-7,NA,NA,TRBV3-1/TRBV3-2,TGTGCCAGCAGCTCCCCCTACGAGCAGTACTTC,CASSSPYEQYF
TRBJ1-2,NA,NA,TRBV28,TGTGCCAGCAGTTTAGGCGGAGGGAGTTTCGTCTATGGCTACACCTTC,CASSLGGGSFVYGYTF
TRBJ1-5,few,NA,TRBV18,TGTGCCAGCTCTCGACCCAATCAGCCCCAGCATTTT,CASSRPNQPQHF
TRBJ2-1,once,NA,TRBV27,TGTGCCAGCAGTTTATCCGGGACGCCTGGCGATGAGCAGTTCTTC,CASSLSGTPGDEQFF
TRBJ2-7,NA,TRBD2,TRBV11-2,TGTGCCAGCAGGGTTTTTATGGGGGAGGCTAGCGGGACACCCTACGAGCAGTACTTC,CASRVFMGEASGTPYEQYF
TRBJ2-1,NA,TRBD1,TRBV24-1,TGTGCCACCAGTGATATCCGGGACAGGGGGAAGGCTGAGCAGTTCTTC,CATSDIRDRGKAEQFF
TRBJ1-3,NA,NA,TRBV5-6,TGTGCCAGCAGCTTGCCAAGGCGGGACGCTGGAAACACCATATATTTT,CASSLPRRDAGNTIYF
TRBJ1-6,NA,NA,TRBV6-5,TGTGCCAGCAGTTACTCGCGAGGGGGTAATTCACCCCTCCACTTT,CASSYSRGGNSPLHF
TRBJ2-5,NA,NA,TRBV5-1,TGCGCCAGCAGCGTGGGACGGCCGGCAGAGACCCAGTACTTC,CASSVGRPAETQYF
TRBJ2-1,NA,NA,TRBV27,TGTGCCAGCACCTCCGGGTTGAGCTCCTACAATGAGCAGTTCTTC,CASTSGLSSYNEQFF
TRBJ1-4,NA,NA,TRBV5-1,TGCGCCAGCAGCTTGGAGGGGGGGATTAATGAAAAACTGTTTTTT,CASSLEGGINEKLFF
TRBJ1-1,NA,NA,TRBV5-4,TGTGCCAGCAGCCTAAGCCCCTTCACTGAAGCTTTCTTT,CASSLSPFTEAFF
TRBJ2-3,NA,TRBD2,TRBV12-3/TRBV12-4,TGTGCCAGCAGTTTTGCGGGAGAGAATACGCAGTATTTT,CASSFAGENTQYF
TRBJ2-1,NA,NA,TRBV6-2/TRBV6-3,TGTGCCAGCAGTTACTGGACTGCCTCCTACAATGAGCAGTTCTTC,CASSYWTASYNEQFF
TRBJ1-1,NA,NA,TRBV5-5,TGTGCCAGCAGCTCCTGGGGGGACACTGAAGCTTTCTTT,CASSSWGDTEAFF
TRBJ1-1,NA,NA,TRBV21-1,TGTGCCAGCAGCAAAGGTCAAGGACAGCTCACTGAAGCTTTCTTT,CASSKGQGQLTEAFF
TRBJ2-1,NA,TRBD2,TRBV4-1,TGCGCCAGCAGCCAGGGGGGGATACTCTACAATGAGCAGTTCTTC,CASSQGGILYNEQFF
TRBJ1-2,NA,NA,TRBV19,TGTGCCAGTAGGATGAGGGTGTTCGAACGAGGAGATGGCTACACCTTC,CASRMRVFERGDGYTF
TRBJ1-4,NA,NA,TRBV5-5,TGTGCCAGCAGCTTGGCGGTCCGTAGGGAAAAACTGTTTTTT,CASSLAVRREKLFF
TRBJ1-5,few,NA,TRBV5-3,TGTGCCAGAAGCTTGGCAGGGGCTCAGCCCCAGCATTTT,CARSLAGAQPQHF
TRBJ1-1,NA,NA,TRBV11-2,TGTGCCAGCAGCTTAGATACACGAACGGGCACTGAAGCTTTCTTT,CASSLDTRTGTEAFF
TRBJ2-1,once,TRBD2,TRBV9,TGTGCCAGCAGCGTAGGACCTAGCGGCACGTACAATGAGCAGTTCTTC,CASSVGPSGTYNEQFF
TRBJ2-3,NA,TRBD2,TRBV29-1,TGCAGCGTTCGAAGCGGGAGGGCCGGCACAGATACGCAGTATTTT,CSVRSGRAGTDTQYF
TRBJ2-7,NA,TRBD1,TRBV4-1,TGCGCCAGCAGCCAAGATCCTACAGGGGGCTACGAGCAGTACTTC,CASSQDPTGGYEQYF
TRBJ2-1,NA,TRBD1,TRBV7-3,TGTGCCAGCAGCTCACAGGGGGGTGAGCAGTTCTTC,CASSSQGGEQFF
TRBJ2-3,NA,NA,TRBV5-4,TGTGCCAGCAGCTTGAGTGGTTCAGATACGCAGTATTTT,CASSLSGSDTQYF
TRBJ2-1,NA,TRBD2,TRBV5-1,TGCGCCAGCAGACCCCCAACTAGCGGGGGGGGCAATGAGCAGTTCTTC,CASRPPTSGGGNEQFF
TRBJ1-4,NA,TRBD1,TRBV6-1,TGTGCCAGCAGTGAAGGGACAGGGGGTTGGGAAAAACTGTTTTTT,CASSEGTGGWEKLFF
TRBJ1-6,few,NA,TRBV3-1/TRBV3-2,TGTGCCAGCAGTACGCTACCGGGAGGATCACCCCTCCACTTT,CASSTLPGGSPLHF
TRBJ2-2,NA,NA,TRBV19,TGTGCCAGTAGTAGTTTTGAGGGCACCGGGGAGCTGTTTTTT,CASSSFEGTGELFF
TRBJ1-6,NA,NA,TRBV14,TGTGCCAGCAGCCACCCCGGTGGGGGATCACCCCTCCACTTT,CASSHPGGGSPLHF
TRBJ1-2,NA,NA,TRBV5-6,TGTGCCAGCAGTCGCGGCCGTAACTATGGCTACACCTTC,CASSRGRNYGYTF
TRBJ2-5,once,NA,TRBV7-2,TGTGCCAGCAGCTTTTGGAGCGGCTCCCAAGAGACCCAGTACTTC,CASSFWSGSQETQYF
TRBJ2-7,NA,TRBD1,TRBV2,TGTGCCAGCAAAGGAAGGGGACAGGGGAAGCACGAGCAGTACTTC,CASKGRGQGKHEQYF
TRBJ1-1,few,NA,TRBV4-1,TGCGCCAGCAGCCAACAGGAGAGGGGCGTACTATCTGAAGCTTTCTTT,CASSQQERGVLSEAFF
TRBJ2-2,NA,NA,TRBV28,TGTGCCAGCGAGTTCAGAGACACCGGGGAGCTGTTTTTT,CASEFRDTGELFF
TRBJ2-5,NA,NA,TRBV7-9,TGTGCCAGCAGCTTTGGGTCTAGTTCTATGGGGACCCAGTACTTC,CASSFGSSSMGTQYF
TRBJ2-1,once,NA,TRBV29-1,TGCAGCGTTGTTCCGAGGGTCTCCTACAATGAGCAGTTCTTC,CSVVPRVSYNEQFF
TRBJ1-2,once,TRBD1,TRBV5-1,TGCGCCAGCAGGACAGGGATTAGGGGCTACACCTTC,CASRTGIRGYTF
TRBJ2-3,once,TRBD1,TRBV6-6,TGTGCCAGCACTTGGGACAGGGGCACAGATACGCAGTATTTT,CASTWDRGTDTQYF